Listed here are 20 T cell receptor beta chains from one sample, sequenced in a study of T-cell memory formation after mild COVID-19. TCRdb redid the calling of the 5' RACE reads with MiXCR, one entry per CDR3 protein. The sample gives roughly 130,000 distinct CDR3 sequences, 15% to 20% of which show up once; approximately 5.5% is in the top ten. The sequenced sample consisted of PBMCs or a T cell subset sorted from them (not recorded which). These receptors came from a man younger than 30 who had mild COVID-19 (a few samples of this study predate the infection). Cell type and time point are not known.

CDR3 sequence reads: CASSQRGGHNEQFF. CDR3 bases: TGCGCCAGCAGCCAGCGGGGGGGCCACAATGAGCAGTTCTTC. The genes are TRBV4-3 and TRBJ2-1; TRBD2 aligns across 9 bases. CDR1 and CDR2 from the germline V gene are LGHNA and YSLEER. The CDR3 is 14 residues long. With V trimmed by 3 bases and J by 5 bases, 2 bases remained unmatched.

The table lists this clonotype with many counts. The chain has TRBV24-1 and TRBJ2-1; D is unresolved. The CDR3 covers 13 residues. Trimming cost V 4 bases and J 7 bases, with 10 bases left between them. From germline, CDR1 is KGHDR and CDR2 SFDVKD. The DNA of the CDR3 is TGTGCCACCAGTGAGCGGACGAGGAATGAGCAGTTCTTC. It codes for CATSERTRNEQFF.

A few counts support this clonotype. This chain uses TRBV4-2 with TRBJ2-3; maybe TRBD1 (6 bases). The germline V gene has CDR1 LGHNA and CDR2 YNFKEQ. This CDR3 has 14 residues. V was clipped by 0 bases and J by 14 bases, with 18 bases between them. As DNA, the CDR3 is TGTGCCAGCAGCCAAGATATGGGCAGGGGAAACCCGTATTTT. This gives the protein CASSQDMGRGNPYF.

The V gene is TRBV5-6, the J gene TRBJ2-3, with 11 bases aligning to TRBD1. Per the germline V gene, CDR1 is SGHDT and CDR2 is YYEEEE. V dropped 2 bases and J dropped 1; count of bases not matched to a gene: 9. The CDR3 totals 18 residues. In DNA form, the CDR3 reads TGTGCCAGCAGCTTCTCCCTCCGGGACAGGGGGGGCACAGATACGCAGTATTTT. Translation: CASSFSLRDRGGTDTQYF. Together with reference TRBV5-6 and TRBJ2-3, the CDR3 gives the full variable domain: DAGVTQSPTHLIKTRGQQVTLRCSPKSGHDTVSWYQQALGQGPQFIFQYYEEEERQRGNFPDRFSGHQFPNYSSELNVNALLLGDSALYLCASSFSLRDRGGTDTQYFGPGTRLTVL.

The rearrangement uses TRBV21-1 and TRBJ1-5; TRBD1 is the table's D call, not checked against the DNA. TRBV21-1 is shown as a pseudogene. This CDR3 is 19 amino acids long. CDR3 bases: TGTGCCAGCAGACAAAGTGAGGGACAGGGTTACCTTAGCAATCAGCCCCAGCATTTT. It yields the protein CASRQSEGQGYLSNQPQHF.

The rearrangement joins TRBV7-9 to TRBJ1-1; D is undetermined. Germline V CDR1 and CDR2: SEHNR, FQNEAQ (reference sequence). This CDR3 is 14 amino acids long. V dropped 5 bases and J dropped 1 base, with 11 bases sitting between them. This CDR3 reads CASSRFAENTEAFF. The CDR3 DNA reads as TGTGCCAGCAGCCGCTTCGCAGAGAACACTGAAGCTTTCTTT.

This clonotype was observed a few times. The chain is built from TRBV5-1 and TRBJ1-2; 8 bases map to TRBD1. The V gene end was trimmed by 2 bases and the J gene end by 4 bases; junction bases not matched to a gene: 4. Germline V gene lookup returns CDR1 SGHRS and CDR2 YFSETQ. CDR3 length equals 14 residues. The CDR3 here is CASSLGGQVYGYTF. The CDR3, as DNA: TGCGCCAGCAGCTTAGGGGGACAGGTCTATGGCTACACCTTC.

This clonotype was counted ten times or more. The V and J genes are TRBV11-2 and TRBJ2-3; D uncertain. The germline V gene has CDR1 SGHAT and CDR2 FQNNGV. Trimming took 4 bases from V and 7 from J, leaving 6 bases between them. The CDR3 length is 11 residues. As DNA, the CDR3 is TGTGCCAGCAGCTCTGGTAATACGCAGTATTTT. The encoded protein is CASSSGNTQYF.

This chain uses TRBV7-9 with TRBJ2-5; D is ambiguous. The V and J ends lost 7 bases and 2 bases respectively, with 11 bases between them. Germline lookup yields CDR1 SEHNR and CDR2 FQNEAQ (reference sequence). The CDR3 extends over 13 amino acids. The CDR3 DNA follows: TGTGCCAGCACCCCAGACTGGCAAGAGACCCAGTACTTC. Its translation: CASTPDWQETQYF.

This clonotype came up a few times. This chain uses TRBV3-1 with TRBJ2-3; no firm D call. The CDR3 totals 16 residues. Germline CDR1 and CDR2: LGHDT and YNNKEL (reference sequence). V shed 5 bases and J shed 5 bases, with 20 bases lying between them. The CDR3 DNA is TGTGCCAGCAGCAGTCTGATACGGCACGGAATAGATACGCAGTATTTT. It encodes CASSSLIRHGIDTQYF.

This clonotype has only a few counts. V is TRBV12-3 or TRBV12-4 and J is TRBJ2-3; 8 bases match TRBD1. The CDR3 totals 14 residues. Unmatched junction bases numbered 10, after V lost 10 bases and J lost 4 bases. The CDR3 loop is CATSLAGGADTQYF. For the CDR3, the DNA is TGTGCCACGAGCCTGGCAGGGGGCGCAGATACGCAGTATTTT.

There are a few counts of this clonotype. The chain is built from TRBV6-2 or TRBV6-3 and TRBJ1-1; TRBD1 is a possible D gene (6 bases). With 5 bases removed from V and 10 bases from J, the gap between germline ends came to 14 bases. The CDR3 is 12 amino acids. CDR1 is MNHEY, CDR2 SVGEGT, per germline. The chain's CDR3 is CASSGDNGAAFF. DNA for the CDR3: TGTGCCAGCAGTGGGGACAACGGGGCAGCTTTCTTT.

This clonotype was seen only a few times. The chain carries TRBV5-4 and TRBJ2-2, with 8 bases matching TRBD1. The CDR3 covers 17 residues. Germline CDR1 reads SGHNT; CDR2 reads YYREEE (reference sequence). V shed 6 bases and J 2 bases; nucleotides not matched to a gene: 12. In nucleotides, the CDR3 is TGTGCCAGCACTGGCCCCGGGACAGGAAGTAACACCGGGGAGCTGTTTTTT. Translating it yields CASTGPGTGSNTGELFF.

The chain links TRBV7-9 to TRBJ1-4; D remains ambiguous. Per the germline V gene, CDR1 is SEHNR and CDR2 is FQNEAQ (reference sequence). The CDR3 has 13 residues. Trimming pared 1 base from V and 8 bases from J, leaving 8 bases between. Here the CDR3 DNA reads TGTGCCAGCAGCTTAGTCTCCTTGGAAAAACTGTTTTTT. Translated: CASSLVSLEKLFF.

V and J are TRBV2 and TRBJ2-2, with 8 bases that match TRBD1. Germline CDR1 SNHLY, CDR2 FYNNEI. CDR3 length: 14 amino acids. J was trimmed by 3 bases and V by 10 bases; bases with no gene match: 7. The CDR3 DNA sequence: TGTGCCACCCAGGGACAGGCCGACACCGGGGAGCTGTTTTTT. This translates into CATQGQADTGELFF.

This clonotype appeared a few times. The chain carries TRBV18 and TRBJ1-3, with D unclear. There are 15 residues in the CDR3. Germline V gene sequence: CDR1 KGHSH, CDR2 LQKENI. The V end was cut by 4 bases, the J end by 0 bases, with 10 bases between. The CDR3, as DNA: TGTGCCAGCTCACTTCGGGATCCCTCTGGAAACACCATATATTTT. Translating gives CASSLRDPSGNTIYF. Variable domain in full (rest from reference TRBV18 and TRBJ1-3): NAGVMQNPRHLVRRRGQEARLRCSPMKGHSHVYWYRQLPEEGLKFMVYLQKENIIDESGMPKERFSAEFPKEGPSILRIQQVVRGDSAAYFCASSLRDPSGNTIYFGEGSWLTVV.

The J gene is TRBJ2-2, the V gene TRBV9, with 7 bases identical to TRBD1. Trimming at V came to 0 bases and at J to 6 bases, leaving 8 bases not matched to a gene. Looked up from germline, CDR1 is SGDLS and CDR2 is YYNGEE. The CDR3 totals 16 residues. The CDR3 region is CASSVAPHRGAGELFF. CDR3 sequence (DNA): TGTGCCAGCAGCGTAGCCCCGCACAGGGGAGCCGGGGAGCTGTTTTTT.

The chain carries TRBV20-1 and TRBJ2-3, with a possible D match to TRBD1 (5 bases). The CDR3 has 12 amino acids. Germline assignment: CDR1 DFQATT and CDR2 SNEGSKA (reference sequence). Trimming removed 6 bases from V and 4 bases from J, with 11 bases in between. CDR3 coding DNA: TGCAGTGCGCCAGACAGATCAGATACGCAGTATTTT. It yields the protein CSAPDRSDTQYF.

This clonotype was detected only a few times. This chain connects TRBV24-1 to TRBJ2-3; 7 bases fit TRBD1. The CDR3 spans 13 residues. Germline-derived CDR1 and CDR2 are KGHDR and SFDVKD. Losses at the gene ends were 7 bases for V and 0 bases for J; bases not matched to a gene: 0. Written as DNA, the CDR3 is TGTGCCACCAGACAGGGGAGCACAGATACGCAGTATTTT. Protein sequence: CATRQGSTDTQYF.

This chain uses TRBV2 with TRBJ2-5, with 7 bases fitting TRBD2. The V gene's germline CDR1 is SNHLY and CDR2 FYNNEI. The CDR3 has 15 residues. V was clipped by 5 bases and J by 1 base; unmatched bases: 7. CDR3 coding DNA: TGTGCCAGCAGTAGAACACTAGCGTTCCAAGAGACCCAGTACTTC. It translates to CASSRTLAFQETQYF. Supplemented by reference TRBV2 and TRBJ2-5, the full variable domain reads EPEVTQTPSHQVTQMGQEVILRCVPISNHLYFYWYRQILGQKVEFLVSFYNNEISEKSEIFDDQFSVERPDGSNFTLKIRSTKLEDSAMYFCASSRTLAFQETQYFGPGTRLLVL.